This paragraph reports one T cell receptor beta chain. Its target is not known. The sample originates from a study of beta chain features in type 1 diabetes. The study's findings and limits: In every one of the four CD4+ subsets, TCRB CDR3s were moderately but significantly shorter in Type 1 diabetes patients.

The CDR3 has 11 residues. V lost 6 bases, J lost 9 bases, and 12 bases lay in between. The V gene's germline CDR1 is MNHEY and CDR2 SVGAGI. Isolated RNA was reverse transcribed in full, so expressed TCRB transcripts were sequenced. The repertoire was sequenced with immunoSEQ multiplex PCR; TCRdb's copy has only in-frame clones and lacks some. The table lists about 400,000 clones, over 9.5% of them singletons. The genes are TRBV6-5 and TRBJ2-7; D gene uncertain. The source of this sequence is a woman between 18 and 30 years old with type 1 diabetes. Specimen: naive CD4+ T cells from blood. The CDR3 loop is CASSRELPQYF. The CDR3 bases are TGTGCCAGCAGCCGTGAGCTACCGCAGTACTTC.